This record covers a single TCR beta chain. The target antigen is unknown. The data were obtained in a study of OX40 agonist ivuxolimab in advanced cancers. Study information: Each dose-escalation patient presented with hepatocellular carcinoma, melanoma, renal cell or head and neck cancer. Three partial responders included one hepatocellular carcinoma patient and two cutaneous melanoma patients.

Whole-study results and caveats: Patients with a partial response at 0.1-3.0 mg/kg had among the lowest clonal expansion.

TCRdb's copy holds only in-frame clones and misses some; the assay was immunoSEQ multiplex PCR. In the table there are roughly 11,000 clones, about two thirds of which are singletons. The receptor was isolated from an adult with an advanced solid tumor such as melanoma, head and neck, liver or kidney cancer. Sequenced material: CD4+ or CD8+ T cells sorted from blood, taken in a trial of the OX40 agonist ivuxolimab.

The CDR3 protein is CASSLRLAGTDQETQYF. In nucleotides, the CDR3 is TGTGCCAGCAGTTTAAGGCTAGCGGGGACAGACCAAGAGACCCAGTACTTC. The chain is built from TRBV27 and TRBJ2-5; 9 nucleotides align to TRBD2. This CDR3 region has 17 residues. V shed 2 bases and J 0 bases; nucleotides not matched to a gene: 7. Germline assignment: CDR1 MNHEY and CDR2 SMNVEV (reference sequence).